The 25 T cell receptor beta chains in this list originate from one sample, sequenced in a study of blood T cell repertoires in COVID-19. Measured with immunoSEQ multiplex PCR; TCRdb has only the in-frame clones, and not every one. The repertoire includes 65,000 to 95,000 clones, around four fifths of them detected once, and more than 35% sits in the top ten. Sequencing was done on a sample of peripheral blood. Receptor source: a man aged 60 to 75 with COVID-19, enrolled during active disease.

The chain carries TRBV6-1 and TRBJ1-2; 7 positions agree with TRBD1. Germline V gene data show CDR1 as MNHNS and CDR2 as SASEGT. The CDR3 runs to 14 residues. After removal of 3 bases from V and 4 bases from J, the junction contained 5 bases not matched to a gene. The CDR3 coding sequence is TGTGCCAGCAGTGACGGACAGGAGCTCTATGGCTACACCTTC. Encoded protein: CASSDGQELYGYTF.

The gene calls are TRBV9 and TRBJ2-1; TRBD1 matches at 11 bases. The CDR3 contains 13 residues. CDR1 SGDLS and CDR2 YYNGEE come from the germline V gene. Unmatched junction bases numbered 9, after V lost 4 bases and J lost 15 bases. CDR3: CASSPNGQGASFF. Written as DNA, the CDR3 is TGTGCCAGCAGCCCCAACGGACAGGGGGCCTCGTTCTTC.

This clone occurred a few times. The V gene is TRBV2, the J gene TRBJ2-5; D remains ambiguous. Trimming removed 1 base from V and 1 base from J, with 10 bases in between. The CDR3 length is 15 residues. Per germline, CDR1 SNHLY and CDR2 FYNNEI. The DNA of the CDR3 is TGTGCCAGCAGTGAAGGAACAGTCTCCCAAGAGACCCAGTACTTC. Amino acids: CASSEGTVSQETQYF.

The chain combines TRBV4-1 with TRBJ2-7; a possible D gene is TRBD1 (5 bases). The V and J ends lost 0 bases and 3 bases respectively, with 15 bases between them. The length of the CDR3 is 16 residues. Germline CDR1 reads MGHRA; CDR2 reads YSYEKL. CDR3 sequence: CASSQELGAADYEQYF. In DNA form, the CDR3 reads TGCGCCAGCAGCCAAGAGCTTGGGGCAGCCGACTACGAGCAGTACTTC.

The chain joins TRBV6-5 to TRBJ1-1; D is unclear. V was shortened by 4 bases and J by 3 bases, with 15 bases between the two germline ends. Germline V gene sequence: CDR1 MNHEY, CDR2 SVGAGI. There are 15 residues in the CDR3. CDR3 residues: CASSSFRGLDTEAFF. The CDR3 region has the DNA TGTGCCAGCAGTTCCTTCCGGGGATTAGACACTGAAGCTTTCTTT.

The CDR3 DNA reads TGTGCCAGCAAAGGGAGGGGAGGTGAGCAGTTCTTC. Its protein is CASKGRGGEQFF. This rearrangement joins TRBV21-1 to TRBJ2-1; the D call TRBD2 from the table was never checked on the DNA. TRBV21-1 is a pseudogene. This CDR3 has 12 amino acids.

This clone showed up just a few times. V is TRBV11-2 and J is TRBJ1-3; maybe TRBD1 (5 bases). Germline assignment: CDR1 SGHAT and CDR2 FQNNGV. V was shortened by 2 bases and J by 0 bases, with 14 bases between the two germline ends. CDR3 length equals 17 residues. The CDR3 region is CASSLQGGRISGNTIYF. Here the CDR3 DNA reads TGTGCCAGCAGCTTACAGGGAGGTCGGATCTCTGGAAACACCATATATTTT.

The V gene is TRBV19, the J gene TRBJ2-1; weak D call: TRBD2 (5 bases). The CDR3 sequence is 13 residues long. Trimming stripped 5 bases from V and 4 bases from J, with 9 bases between. Germline V CDR1 and CDR2: LNHDA, SQIVND (reference sequence). This CDR3 is CASSVGKYNEQFF. DNA of the CDR3: TGTGCCAGTAGTGTCGGGAAGTACAATGAGCAGTTCTTC.

The V and J genes are TRBV27 and TRBJ1-1; 7 nucleotides line up with TRBD1. J lost 1 base, V lost 6 bases, and 5 bases had no gene match. Per the germline V gene, CDR1 is MNHEY and CDR2 is SMNVEV (reference sequence). The CDR3 consists of 14 residues. The CDR3 DNA reads TGTGCCAGCAGGTCCGGGACAGCGAACACTGAAGCTTTCTTT. It translates to CASRSGTANTEAFF.

This chain links TRBV5-1 with TRBJ1-1; 7 nucleotides agree with TRBD1. Germline V gives CDR1 SGHRS, CDR2 YFSETQ. This CDR3 region has 17 residues. The ends lost 3 bases at V and 0 bases at J; junction bases unmatched: 11. In DNA, the CDR3 is TGCGCCAGCAGCTGGGGCCGGGACAGACCCATGAACACTGAAGCTTTCTTT. Translating gives CASSWGRDRPMNTEAFF.

V usage is TRBV19 and J usage is TRBJ2-1; 7 bases map to TRBD1. Germline values: CDR1 LNHDA, CDR2 SQIVND (reference sequence). J lost 6 bases, V lost 4 bases, and 6 bases had no gene match. This CDR3 region has 14 residues. The DNA for the CDR3 is TGTGCCAGTAGTACCGTAACAGGGGCCAATGAGCAGTTCTTC. Its translation is CASSTVTGANEQFF.

This clone was counted at least ten times. The rearrangement links TRBV4-1 to TRBJ1-5; 12 bases align to TRBD1. V lost 0 bases, J lost 7 bases, and 4 bases stayed unmatched. Germline CDR1 is MGHRA and CDR2 is YSYEKL. This CDR3 comprises 16 residues. The DNA of the CDR3 is TGCGCCAGCAGCCAAGAGGGACAGGGGGCTTGGCAGCCCCAGCATTTT. As protein: CASSQEGQGAWQPQHF.

This clone was counted once. The rearrangement uses TRBV2 and TRBJ1-1; 9 nucleotides agree with TRBD1. Germline V gene lookup returns CDR1 SNHLY and CDR2 FYNNEI. Losses at the gene ends were 8 bases for V and 3 bases for J; bases not matched to a gene: 4. CDR3 length: 13 amino acids. CDR3 sequence (DNA): TGTGCCAGCGGGACAGGGTCCGACACTGAAGCTTTCTTT. Translation: CASGTGSDTEAFF. The full variable domain, its missing parts supplied by reference TRBV2 and TRBJ1-1, is EPEVTQTPSHQVTQMGQEVILRCVPISNHLYFYWYRQILGQKVEFLVSFYNNEISEKSEIFDDQFSVERPDGSNFTLKIRSTKLEDSAMYFCASGTGSDTEAFFGQGTRLTVV.

The V gene is TRBV5-6, the J gene TRBJ2-1; D is perhaps TRBD2 (5 bases). The V end lost 5 bases, the J end lost 4 bases, and 10 bases lay between the germline ends. The germline V gene has CDR1 SGHDT and CDR2 YYEEEE. This CDR3 has 13 residues. CDR3 coding DNA: TGTGCCAGCAGTAAAACTAGTTACAATGAGCAGTTCTTC. It yields the protein CASSKTSYNEQFF.

V is TRBV2 and J is TRBJ2-1; 12 bases map to TRBD2. The junction had 6 bases not matched to a gene; V was cut back by 10 bases and J by 8 bases. CDR1 SNHLY and CDR2 FYNNEI come from the germline V gene. The CDR3 covers 13 residues. For the CDR3, the DNA is TGTGCCACGACTAGCGGGAGTTGGTATGAGCAGTTCTTC. It specifies CATTSGSWYEQFF.

This clone was recorded only once. The chain couples TRBV5-1 to TRBJ2-6, with 9 nucleotides matching TRBD2. After removal of 2 bases from V and 4 bases from J, the junction contained 10 bases not matched to a gene. There are 18 residues in the CDR3. The germline gives CDR1 SGHRS, CDR2 YFSETQ. CDR3 amino acids: CASSLFSGRTSGANVLTF. CDR3 in DNA: TGCGCCAGCAGCTTATTTAGCGGGAGAACGTCAGGGGCCAACGTCCTGACTTTC.

The J gene is TRBJ2-5, the V gene TRBV24-1; the D gene is possibly TRBD2 (5 bases). Trimming left V 5 bases short and J 5 bases short, with 14 bases between. In germline, CDR1 is KGHDR, CDR2 SFDVKD. This CDR3 is 14 amino acids long. The CDR3 sequence: CATSAPSGSETQYF. CDR3 DNA: TGTGCCACCAGTGCCCCTTCGGGGTCGGAGACCCAGTACTTC.

The chain links TRBV27 to TRBJ1-5, with D unclear. Germline values: CDR1 MNHEY, CDR2 SMNVEV (reference sequence). Trimming took off 8 bases at V and 0 bases at J, with 11 bases between the two ends. The CDR3 extends over 14 amino acids. The CDR3 bases are TGTGCCAGCGGCGGGTATTATAGCAATCAGCCCCAGCATTTT. Amino acid sequence: CASGGYYSNQPQHF.

CDR3 sequence (DNA): TGTGCCAGCAGCTTCGGCCAGGGGTATGAGTATGGCTACACCTTC. Amino acid sequence: CASSFGQGYEYGYTF. The J gene is TRBJ1-2, the V gene TRBV5-6, with a possible D match to TRBD1 (6 bases). This CDR3 region has 15 residues. CDR1 SGHDT and CDR2 YYEEEE come from the germline V gene. V was cut by 2 bases and J by 5 bases, with 16 bases left in between.

This chain links TRBV2 with TRBJ1-4, with 8 bases fitting TRBD1. This CDR3 has 15 amino acids. V gave up 1 base and J gave up 4 bases; unmatched junction bases: 2. Germline V gives CDR1 SNHLY, CDR2 FYNNEI. The CDR3 bases are TGTGCCAGCAGTGAAGACAGGGGGTTTAATGAAAAACTGTTTTTT. It encodes CASSEDRGFNEKLFF.

The rearrangement joins TRBV11-2 to TRBJ2-5, with D possibly matching TRBD2 (6 bases). The CDR3 runs to 13 residues. V lost 5 bases, J lost 9 bases, and 16 bases lay in between. CDR1 is SGHAT, CDR2 FQNNGV, per germline. CDR3 sequence: CASSPAGWGAQYF. CDR3 sequence (DNA): TGTGCCAGCAGCCCGGCAGGGTGGGGGGCCCAGTACTTC.

The genes are TRBV7-9 and TRBJ1-1; D remains ambiguous. The CDR3 loop spans 12 amino acids. CDR1 is SEHNR, CDR2 FQNEAQ, per germline (reference sequence). V lost 1 base and J lost 8, with 8 bases in between. CDR3 amino acids: CASSLGSLEAFF. CDR3 nucleotides: TGTGCCAGCAGCTTAGGGAGCCTCGAAGCTTTCTTT.

The chain uses TRBV7-8 and TRBJ2-3; D is ambiguous. CDR3 length equals 13 residues. CDR1 and CDR2 from the germline V gene are SGHVS and FQNEAQ. The V end was cut by 3 bases, the J end by 2 bases, with 6 bases between. This chain's CDR3 is CASSFRPTDTQYF. The CDR3, as DNA: TGTGCCAGCAGCTTTCGTCCCACAGATACGCAGTATTTT.

This chain uses TRBV5-1 with TRBJ2-1; D is perhaps TRBD2 (6 bases). Germline assignment: CDR1 SGHRS and CDR2 YFSETQ. The CDR3 covers 15 residues. V was clipped by 6 bases and J by 0 bases, with 13 bases between them. The CDR3 DNA sequence: TGCGCCAGCATGTGGGGGGATAGCTCCTACAATGAGCAGTTCTTC. It specifies CASMWGDSSYNEQFF. Combining the CDR3 with reference TRBV5-1 and TRBJ2-1 gives the whole variable domain KAGVTQTPRYLIKTRGQQVTLSCSPISGHRSVSWYQQTPGQGLQFLFEYFSETQRNKGNFPGRFSGRQFSNSRSEMNVSTLELGDSALYLCASMWGDSSYNEQFFGPGTRLTVL.

The rearrangement links TRBV6-2 or TRBV6-3 to TRBJ1-2, with 9 nucleotides matching TRBD1. The CDR3 is 14 amino acids. V shed 6 bases, J shed 7 bases, and the junction held 9 bases outside the gene matches. The V gene's germline CDR1 is MNHEY and CDR2 SVGEGT. The CDR3, as DNA: TGTGCCAGCAGCGGCCAGGGACAGGGTCTTGGCTACACCTTC. It yields the protein CASSGQGQGLGYTF.